The TCR beta chain under discussion was sequenced for a study of CD8 T cells in ankylosing spondylitis. Notes on the study in general: The study identified a TCR beta motif of under 10 highly homologous variants that appeared characteristic of ankylosing spondylitis blood. Past research had described some motif variants in reactive arthritis synovial fluid and blood. Enrichment of disease-linked clones was reportedly significant in matched ankylosing spondylitis synovial fluid.

With 9 bases removed from V and 6 bases from J, the gap between germline ends came to 15 bases. This CDR3 comprises 13 residues. Germline assignment: CDR1 SGDLS and CDR2 YYNGEE. This clonotype was counted at least ten times. The antigen is unknown. Quantitative 5'-RACE with molecular barcodes produced the TCR beta libraries. One entry per CDR3 protein, called by TCRdb with MiXCR from the 5' RACE reads. The table has about 39,000 distinct CDR3 sequences, 3% to 3.5% seen once; the top ten hold about 3%. This sequence originates from a male donor with ankylosing spondylitis or in good health (not recorded which). The sequenced material came from blood, either unsorted or a sorted T cell fraction (not recorded which). V and J are TRBV9 and TRBJ2-2; no clear D. CDR3 DNA: TGTGCCACGAAAGACGGATTATCCGGGGAGCTGTTTTTT. This sequence encodes CATKDGLSGELFF.